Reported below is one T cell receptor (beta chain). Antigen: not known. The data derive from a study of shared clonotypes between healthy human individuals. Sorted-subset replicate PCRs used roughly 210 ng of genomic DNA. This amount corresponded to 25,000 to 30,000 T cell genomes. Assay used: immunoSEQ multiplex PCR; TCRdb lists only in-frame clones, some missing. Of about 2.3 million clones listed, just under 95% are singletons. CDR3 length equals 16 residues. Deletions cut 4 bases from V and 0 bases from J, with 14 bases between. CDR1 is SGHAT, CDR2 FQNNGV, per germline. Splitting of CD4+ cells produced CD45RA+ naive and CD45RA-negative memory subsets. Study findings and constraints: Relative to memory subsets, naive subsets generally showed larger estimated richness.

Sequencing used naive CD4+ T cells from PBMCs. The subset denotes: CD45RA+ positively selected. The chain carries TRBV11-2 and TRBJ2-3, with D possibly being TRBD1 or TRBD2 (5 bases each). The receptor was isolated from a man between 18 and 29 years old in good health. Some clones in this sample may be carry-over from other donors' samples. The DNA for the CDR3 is TGTGCCAGCAGCTCCGGGACCTGGAATAGCACAGATACGCAGTATTTT. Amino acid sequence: CASSSGTWNSTDTQYF.